These T cell receptor beta chains were read from a single sample in a study of blood T cell repertoires in COVID-19. This table comes from immunoSEQ multiplex PCR, and its TCRdb copy is limited to in-frame clones, with some not included. Altogether just under 300,000 clones are present, around 87% being singletons, with the ten largest covering 1% to 1.5%. What was sequenced was peripheral blood. These receptor sequences come from a man between 65 and 79 years old with acute or convalescent COVID-19. The CDR3 runs from the conserved cysteine through the conserved F or W. Each record gives: D gene, V gene, J gene, clone size, CDR3 protein, CDR3 DNA. The D gene is left open where the match is weak. The size of a clone is reported for some rows only, either as once, few or many, or as a class for expanded clones.

-,TRBV7-9,TRBJ2-7,-,CASSPLPIGAYEQYF,TGTGCCAGCAGCCCGCTCCCCATTGGAGCTTACGAGCAGTACTTC
TRBD1,TRBV2,TRBJ2-1,-,CASSRTGGSYNEQFF,TGTGCCAGCAGTCGGACAGGGGGGTCCTACAATGAGCAGTTCTTC
-,TRBV3-1/TRBV3-2,TRBJ1-2,once,CASSQDGAGRARGYTF,TGTGCCAGCAGCCAAGATGGGGCAGGGAGGGCGCGAGGCTACACCTTC
-,TRBV30,TRBJ2-7,-,CACLVEGSRYEQYF,TGTGCCTGTCTGGTGGAGGGAAGTAGGTACGAGCAGTACTTC
-,TRBV9,TRBJ2-1,once,CASSVDAGLTYNEQFF,TGTGCCAGCAGCGTAGACGCGGGCCTCACCTACAATGAGCAGTTCTTC
-,TRBV6-2/TRBV6-3,TRBJ2-4,-,CASSYQQGALAKNIQYF,TGTGCCAGCAGTTATCAACAGGGAGCACTAGCCAAAAACATTCAGTACTTC
TRBD1,TRBV3-1/TRBV3-2,TRBJ1-1,-,CASSQNRGTGGRAFF,TGTGCCAGCAGCCAAAATCGCGGGACAGGGGGCCGGGCTTTCTTT
TRBD1,TRBV5-1,TRBJ2-3,few,CASSEGALGDTQYF,TGCGCCAGCAGCGAGGGGGCGTTGGGAGATACGCAGTATTTT
TRBD1,TRBV4-1,TRBJ1-1,few,CASSRDGTGDLSEAFF,TGCGCCAGCAGCCGCGACGGGACAGGGGATCTTTCTGAAGCTTTCTTT
TRBD1,TRBV24-1,TRBJ2-1,once,CATWDSSYNEQFF,TGTGCCACCTGGGACAGCTCCTACAATGAGCAGTTCTTC
-,TRBV11-2,TRBJ2-3,-,CASSLLRGGDTQYF,TGTGCCAGCAGCTTACTTAGGGGGGGGGATACGCAGTATTTT
TRBD1,TRBV5-4,TRBJ2-7,-,CASSLGPLTGTANYEQYF,TGTGCCAGCAGCTTGGGGCCTTTGACCGGGACAGCCAACTACGAGCAGTACTTC
TRBD1,TRBV30,TRBJ1-2,-,CAWSVGDRVSYTF,TGTGCCTGGAGTGTTGGGGACAGGGTTAGCTACACCTTC
TRBD2,TRBV7-3,TRBJ2-2,-,CASSLGLAAGTGELFF,TGTGCCAGCAGCTTGGGACTAGCGGCGGGGACCGGGGAGCTGTTTTTT
TRBD1,TRBV12-3/TRBV12-4,TRBJ2-5,-,CASSLDRDGTQYF,TGTGCCAGCAGCCTGGACAGGGATGGGACCCAGTACTTC
TRBD2,TRBV18,TRBJ2-1,-,CASSPGLVAGVIYNEQFF,TGTGCCAGCTCACCGGGTTTGGTAGCGGGAGTCATCTACAATGAGCAGTTCTTC
TRBD1,TRBV19,TRBJ1-3,-,CASRMDRYSGNTIYF,TGTGCCAGTAGGATGGACAGGTACTCTGGAAACACCATATATTTT
-,TRBV10-3,TRBJ2-7,-,CAISEAGYEQYF,TGTGCCATCAGCGAGGCAGGGTACGAGCAGTACTTC
-,TRBV20-1,TRBJ1-1,-,CSASRGSRVEEAFF,TGCAGTGCTAGTAGAGGGTCGAGGGTTGAAGAAGCTTTCTTT
-,TRBV20-1,TRBJ1-2,-,CSASRGQATNYGYTF,TGCAGTGCTAGTAGGGGACAAGCAACAAACTATGGCTACACCTTC
TRBD1,TRBV5-4,TRBJ2-2,once,CASSTGGDRGLTGELFF,TGTGCCAGCAGCACGGGAGGGGACAGGGGGCTCACCGGGGAGCTGTTTTTT
TRBD1,TRBV10-3,TRBJ1-2,-,CAISDPIITRQGAGGYTF,TGTGCCATCAGTGATCCCATCATTACCCGACAGGGGGCGGGTGGCTACACCTTC
TRBD1,TRBV9,TRBJ1-5,-,CASSGGTGGNQPQHF,TGTGCCAGCAGCGGCGGGACAGGGGGTAATCAGCCCCAGCATTTT
TRBD1,TRBV15,TRBJ2-7,-,CATSRQWDREREQYF,TGTGCCACCAGCAGACAGTGGGACAGGGAAAGGGAGCAGTACTTC
TRBD2,TRBV3-1/TRBV3-2,TRBJ2-5,-,CASSQDLSSGGRETQYF,TGTGCCAGCAGCCAAGATCTCAGTAGCGGGGGGAGGGAGACCCAGTACTTC
TRBD2,TRBV28,TRBJ2-2,-,CASCLRRDSSGGYSGELFF,TGTGCCAGCTGCCTGAGGAGAGATAGCAGCGGGGGCTATTCCGGGGAGCTGTTTTTT
TRBD1,TRBV2,TRBJ1-6,once,CASKDRENSPLHF,TGTGCCAGCAAGGACAGGGAAAATTCACCCCTCCACTTT
-,TRBV27,TRBJ1-6,once,CASSTTFSYNSPLHF,TGTGCCAGCAGCACTACTTTCTCCTATAATTCACCCCTCCACTTT
TRBD1,TRBV5-4,TRBJ2-7,-,CASSLQGVHYEQYF,TGTGCCAGCAGCTTACAGGGGGTTCACTACGAGCAGTACTTC
-,TRBV5-1,TRBJ1-1,few,CASSLSVVGTEAFF,TGCGCCAGCAGCTTGTCGGTCGTCGGCACTGAAGCTTTCTTT
TRBD1,TRBV7-6,TRBJ2-5,-,CASSLAPQGGGETQYF,TGTGCCAGCAGCTTAGCGCCCCAAGGGGGCGGGGAGACCCAGTACTTC
-,TRBV6-5,TRBJ2-1,-,CASSSLPGDNEQFF,TGTGCCAGCAGCTCTCTTCCGGGGGACAATGAGCAGTTCTTC
TRBD1,TRBV28,TRBJ1-5,-,CASRTTGEGNQPQHF,TGTGCCAGCAGAACGACAGGGGAGGGCAATCAGCCCCAGCATTTT
-,TRBV11-3,TRBJ1-5,few,CASSLRGGFSNQPQHF,TGTGCCAGCAGCTTGCGAGGGGGATTTAGCAATCAGCCCCAGCATTTT
-,TRBV3-1/TRBV3-2,TRBJ2-2,-,CASSPRGGRTGELFF,TGTGCCAGCAGCCCGAGGGGGGGTCGGACCGGGGAGCTGTTTTTT
-,TRBV15,TRBJ1-2,-,CATSREYAGAANYGYTF,TGTGCCACCAGCAGAGAGTACGCAGGGGCGGCTAACTATGGCTACACCTTC
TRBD2,TRBV11-3,TRBJ2-3,-,CASSPQAGGLTDTQYF,TGTGCCAGCAGCCCCCAAGCGGGAGGCCTCACAGATACGCAGTATTTT
TRBD1,TRBV5-4,TRBJ2-3,-,CASSHPGQGTDTQYF,TGTGCCAGCAGCCACCCGGGACAGGGGACAGATACGCAGTATTTT
TRBD2,TRBV10-1,TRBJ2-7,-,CASSPGAGGYEQYF,TGCGCCAGCAGCCCGGGAGCGGGAGGCTACGAGCAGTACTTC
-,TRBV4-1,TRBJ2-3,-,CASSLRRDTSTDTQYF,TGCGCCAGCAGCCTTAGACGGGACACTAGCACAGATACGCAGTATTTT